Listed below are T cell receptor beta chains from one sample, sequenced in a study of CD8 T cells in ankylosing spondylitis. TCRdb reprocessed the 5' RACE reads with MiXCR, giving one entry per CDR3 protein. In the table there are about 500,000 distinct CDR3 sequences, approximately 5.3% of which are singletons. The sequenced sample consisted of blood, either unsorted or a sorted T cell fraction (not recorded which). Source of these receptors: a male donor with ankylosing spondylitis. The CDR3 runs from the conserved cysteine through the conserved F or W. The order of the fields is V gene, D gene, J gene, clone size, CDR3 length, CDR3 protein, CDR3 DNA. D genes are given only for firm matches. Clone size is not always given. Where it is, it says once, few, many or a class for expanded clones.

>TRBV18|TRBD2|TRBJ2-1|few|15
CASSPTSGRGDEQFF
TGTGCCAGCTCACCGACTAGCGGGAGAGGCGATGAGCAGTTCTTC
>TRBV27|-|TRBJ1-5|many|15
CASSLHHGGNQPQHF
TGTGCCAGCAGTTTGCACCATGGAGGCAATCAGCCCCAGCATTTT
>TRBV12-3/TRBV12-4|-|TRBJ1-2|many|14
CASSLGRVWDGYTF
TGTGCCAGCAGTTTAGGGAGGGTATGGGATGGCTACACCTTC
>TRBV6-1|-|TRBJ1-1|-|14
CASSIRAPGSEAFF
TGTGCCAGCAGTATCCGGGCCCCCGGCTCTGAAGCTTTCTTT
>TRBV9|-|TRBJ1-1|many|13
CASSVGRGTEAFF
TGTGCCAGCAGCGTGGGGCGTGGAACTGAAGCTTTCTTT
>TRBV20-1|TRBD2|TRBJ2-3|many|14
CSAPGLAEADTQYF
TGCAGTGCTCCGGGACTAGCGGAAGCAGATACGCAGTATTTT
>TRBV25-1|-|TRBJ2-4|few|14
CASSERLAKNIQYF
TGTGCCAGCAGTGAACGGCTAGCCAAAAACATTCAGTACTTC
>TRBV29-1|-|TRBJ1-1|-|13
CSAVGFRDTEAFF
TGCAGCGCTGTGGGGTTTAGAGACACTGAAGCTTTCTTT
>TRBV3-1|-|TRBJ2-1|few|14
CASSPGGRYNEQFF
TGTGCCAGCAGCCCGGGGGGCAGGTACAATGAGCAGTTCTTC
>TRBV29-1|-|TRBJ2-3|many|13
CSVREDVADTQYF
TGCAGCGTGAGGGAGGATGTGGCAGATACGCAGTATTTT
>TRBV5-1|TRBD2|TRBJ2-1|many|16
CASSWGASGGYNEQFF
TGCGCCAGCAGCTGGGGAGCTAGCGGGGGCTACAATGAGCAGTTCTTC
>TRBV12-3/TRBV12-4|-|TRBJ2-1|many|15
CASSPLTGPDNEQFF
TGTGCCAGCAGCCCCCTCACGGGGCCCGACAATGAGCAGTTCTTC
>TRBV20-1|-|TRBJ2-5|many|14
CSASHLQYQETQYF
TGCAGTGCTAGTCATCTCCAGTACCAAGAGACCCAGTACTTC
>TRBV15|TRBD2|TRBJ2-1|many|17
CATSRESSGDSYNEQFF
TGTGCCACCAGCAGGGAAAGTAGCGGGGACTCCTACAATGAGCAGTTCTTC
>TRBV6-2/TRBV6-3|-|TRBJ1-1|many|13
CASIQEGGSEAFF
TGTGCCAGCATTCAGGAGGGGGGGTCTGAAGCTTTCTTT
>TRBV5-1|-|TRBJ1-1|many|14
CASSLANGGTEAFF
TGCGCCAGCAGCTTGGCGAACGGGGGCACTGAAGCTTTCTTT
>TRBV10-3|TRBD1|TRBJ1-2|many|14
CAISDPGQDYGYTF
TGTGCCATCAGTGATCCGGGACAGGACTATGGCTACACCTTC
>TRBV28|TRBD1|TRBJ2-4|many|16
CASRPGQSWVKNIQYF
TGTGCCAGCAGACCGGGACAGTCATGGGTCAAAAACATTCAGTACTTC
>TRBV12-3/TRBV12-4|TRBD2|TRBJ2-3|-|17
CASSFRAGGLRTDTQYF
TGTGCCAGCAGTTTTCGAGCGGGGGGGCTACGCACAGATACGCAGTATTTT
>TRBV6-2/TRBV6-3|-|TRBJ2-7|few|16
CASSLSVGTGPYEQYF
TGTGCCAGCAGTCTGTCTGTGGGGACTGGCCCCTACGAGCAGTACTTC
>TRBV29-1|-|TRBJ1-1|many|14
CSVEPMRVEGEAFF
TGCAGCGTTGAGCCCATGAGGGTTGAGGGTGAAGCTTTCTTT
>TRBV6-2/TRBV6-3|-|TRBJ2-1|-|13
CATSVLEGNEQFF
TGTGCCACCTCGGTCTTAGAGGGGAATGAGCAGTTCTTC
>TRBV20-1|-|TRBJ2-7|-|14
CSARGDGSSYEQYF
TGCAGTGCTAGAGGGGACGGGAGCTCCTACGAGCAGTACTTC
>TRBV4-2|-|TRBJ2-2|many|17
CASSQGDGIISSGELFF
TGTGCCAGCAGCCAAGGGGACGGGATAATTTCGTCTGGGGAGCTGTTTTTT
>TRBV11-2|-|TRBJ2-4|many|13
CASSPRPENIQYF
TGTGCCAGCAGCCCCCGGCCGGAAAACATTCAGTACTTC
>TRBV6-5|-|TRBJ2-7|many|15
CASSYNPDSPYEQYF
TGTGCCAGCAGTTACAACCCGGACAGCCCCTACGAGCAGTACTTC
>TRBV27|-|TRBJ1-2|many|15
CASSWAPDSGFGYTF
TGTGCCAGCAGTTGGGCCCCGGACTCCGGGTTCGGCTACACCTTC
>TRBV7-2|-|TRBJ2-7|many|15
CASSPGTFSSYEQYF
TGTGCCAGCAGCCCAGGGACTTTTAGCTCCTACGAGCAGTACTTC
>TRBV6-2/TRBV6-3|-|TRBJ1-4|many|16
CASSYPTETANEKLFF
TGTGCCAGCAGTTACCCGACGGAGACAGCTAATGAAAAACTGTTTTTT
>TRBV29-1|-|TRBJ1-4|many|11
CSAGQYEKLFF
TGCAGCGCTGGACAGTATGAAAAACTGTTTTTT
>TRBV7-2|-|TRBJ1-6|few|16
CASSFMGVQSNSPLHF
TGTGCCAGCAGCTTCATGGGGGTACAGAGTAATTCACCCCTCCACTTT
>TRBV20-1|TRBD2|TRBJ2-7|few|17
CCAPPGLAGVQASEQYF
TGCTGTGCTCCACCGGGACTAGCGGGAGTACAAGCAAGCGAGCAGTACTTC
>TRBV29-1|TRBD1|TRBJ1-2|-|11
CSVTDRAGYTF
TGCAGCGTCACCGACAGGGCCGGCTACACCTTC
>TRBV28|-|TRBJ2-2|many|12
CASTPYTGELFF
TGTGCCAGCACCCCTTATACAGGGGAGCTGTTTTTT
>TRBV7-2|-|TRBJ1-5|many|13
CASSLGRNQPQHF
TGTGCCAGCAGCTTAGGAAGGAATCAGCCCCAGCATTTT
>TRBV4-1|-|TRBJ2-2|many|17
CASSQSYRVANTGELFF
TGCGCCAGCAGCCAATCGTACAGGGTAGCGAACACCGGGGAGCTGTTTTTT
>TRBV7-2|TRBD1|TRBJ1-1|few|15
CASSSQGAGYTEAFF
TGTGCCAGCAGTTCTCAGGGGGCCGGGTACACTGAAGCTTTCTTT
>TRBV7-2|TRBD1|TRBJ2-3|many|13
CASSSTGWDTQYF
TGTGCCAGCAGTTCGACAGGGTGGGATACGCAGTATTTT
>TRBV20-1|-|TRBJ2-1|many|14
CSAREGGGYNEQFF
TGCAGTGCTAGGGAGGGGGGTGGTTACAATGAGCAGTTCTTC
>TRBV28|TRBD1|TRBJ1-2|many|15
CASSSFQGAGYGYTF
TGTGCCAGCAGTTCTTTTCAGGGGGCAGGCTATGGCTACACCTTC
>TRBV20-1|TRBD2|TRBJ2-5|many|14
CSALEGLPGKTQYF
TGCAGTGCTCTAGAGGGACTACCGGGGAAGACCCAGTACTTC
>TRBV11-2|-|TRBJ1-2|many|16
CASSPLRGPANYGYTF
TGTGCCAGCAGCCCCCTCAGGGGTCCTGCTAACTATGGCTACACCTTC
>TRBV5-1|TRBD2|TRBJ2-7|-|18
CASSNGRTSVRSSYEQYF
TGCGCCAGCAGCAACGGAAGGACTAGCGTCAGGAGCTCCTACGAGCAGTACTTC
>TRBV3-1|-|TRBJ2-2|-|14
CASSLRGGPGELFF
TGTGCCAGCAGCCTCCGGGGTGGCCCCGGGGAGCTGTTTTTT
>TRBV12-3/TRBV12-4|TRBD1|TRBJ1-1|-|14
CASSSRGLNTEAFF
TGTGCCAGCAGTTCCAGGGGGCTAAACACTGAAGCTTTCTTT
>TRBV5-1|-|TRBJ1-2|many|15
CASSFQSTRSSGYTF
TGCGCCAGCAGCTTCCAGTCCACCCGATCGAGTGGCTACACCTTC
>TRBV18|TRBD2|TRBJ2-1|-|15
CASARPGGPKNEQFF
TGTGCCAGCGCACGGCCGGGAGGGCCAAAGAATGAGCAGTTCTTC
>TRBV5-6|-|TRBJ2-2|many|15
CASNLGISYTGELFF
TGTGCCAGCAACTTGGGAATCTCATACACCGGGGAGCTGTTTTTT
>TRBV5-1|TRBD2|TRBJ2-1|many|19
CASSPGLAGGPSSYNEQFF
TGCGCCAGCAGCCCAGGACTAGCGGGAGGTCCGAGCTCCTACAATGAGCAGTTCTTC
>TRBV12-3/TRBV12-4|TRBD2|TRBJ2-7|many|15
CASSPQGTTSGEQYF
TGTGCCAGCAGCCCCCAAGGGACTACCTCTGGTGAGCAGTACTTC
>TRBV20-1|-|TRBJ1-1|many|12
CSILGQGSEAFF
TGCAGTATACTGGGGCAGGGGTCTGAAGCTTTCTTT
>TRBV6-2/TRBV6-3|-|TRBJ2-7|many|12
CASEESRHEQYF
TGTGCCAGCGAGGAGTCCCGCCACGAGCAGTACTTC
>TRBV6-5|-|TRBJ2-3|many|12
CASSQGADTQYF
TGTGCCAGCAGCCAGGGAGCAGATACGCAGTATTTT
>TRBV5-1|TRBD1|TRBJ2-7|many|14
CASSDPQGDYEQYF
TGCGCCAGCAGCGACCCACAGGGGGACTACGAGCAGTACTTC